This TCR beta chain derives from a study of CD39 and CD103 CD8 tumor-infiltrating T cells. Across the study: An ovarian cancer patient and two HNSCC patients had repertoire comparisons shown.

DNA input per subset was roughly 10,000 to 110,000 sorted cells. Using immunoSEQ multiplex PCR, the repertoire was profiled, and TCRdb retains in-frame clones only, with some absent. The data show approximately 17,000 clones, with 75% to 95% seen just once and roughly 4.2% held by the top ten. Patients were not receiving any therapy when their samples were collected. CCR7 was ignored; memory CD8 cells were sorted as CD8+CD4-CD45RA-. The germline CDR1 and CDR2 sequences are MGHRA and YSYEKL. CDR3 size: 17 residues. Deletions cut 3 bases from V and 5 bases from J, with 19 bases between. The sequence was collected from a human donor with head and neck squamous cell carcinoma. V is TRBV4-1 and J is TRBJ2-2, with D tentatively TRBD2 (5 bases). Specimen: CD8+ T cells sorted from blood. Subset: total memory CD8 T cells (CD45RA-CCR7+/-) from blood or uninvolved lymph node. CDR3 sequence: CASSHGVRGTGTGELFF. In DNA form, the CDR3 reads TGCGCCAGCAGCCACGGGGTCCGGGGAACGGGGACCGGGGAGCTGTTTTTT.